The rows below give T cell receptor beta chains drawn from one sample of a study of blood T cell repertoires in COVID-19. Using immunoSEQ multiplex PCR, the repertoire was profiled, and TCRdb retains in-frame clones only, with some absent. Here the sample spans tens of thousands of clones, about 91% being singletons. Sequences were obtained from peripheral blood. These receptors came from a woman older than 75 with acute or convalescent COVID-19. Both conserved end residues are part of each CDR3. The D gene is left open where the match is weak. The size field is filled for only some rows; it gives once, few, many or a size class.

CDR3: CAWTSQGTGELFF
DNA: TGTGCCTGGACTTCCCAGGGAACCGGGGAGCTGTTTTTT
V: TRBV30
J: TRBJ2-2
D: NA
size: NA

CDR3: CASSQDRQAEEKLFF
DNA: TGCGCCAGCAGCCAAGATCGTCAGGCCGAAGAAAAACTGTTTTTT
V: TRBV4-1
J: TRBJ1-4
D: NA
size: NA

CDR3: CASSDRGVGYTF
DNA: TGTGCCTCTTCCGACAGGGGTGTGGGCTACACCTTC
V: TRBV30
J: TRBJ1-2
D: TRBD1
size: NA

CDR3: CASSSSGQSNYGYTF
DNA: TGTGCCAGCAGCTCATCGGGACAGAGTAACTATGGCTACACCTTC
V: TRBV5-5
J: TRBJ1-2
D: TRBD1
size: NA

CDR3: CASRGTGGLADTQYF
DNA: TGCGCCAGCAGAGGCACGGGGGGGCTGGCAGATACGCAGTATTTT
V: TRBV5-1
J: TRBJ2-3
D: TRBD2
size: few

CDR3: CASSHGDRPTTEAFF
DNA: TGTGCCAGCAGCCATGGGGACAGGCCCACCACTGAAGCTTTCTTT
V: TRBV3-1/TRBV3-2
J: TRBJ1-1
D: TRBD1
size: NA

CDR3: CASRRGGSDEQYF
DNA: TGTGCCAGCAGGAGGGGCGGGAGCGACGAGCAGTACTTC
V: TRBV5-4
J: TRBJ2-7
D: TRBD2
size: NA

CDR3: CASSEEGATTGELFF
DNA: TGTGCCAGCAGTGAAGAGGGGGCAACCACCGGGGAGCTGTTTTTT
V: TRBV2
J: TRBJ2-2
D: TRBD1
size: NA

CDR3: CASSPGPPRTDEQFF
DNA: TGTGCCAGCTCACCAGGGCCTCCCAGGACTGATGAGCAGTTCTTC
V: TRBV18
J: TRBJ2-1
D: NA
size: NA

CDR3: CASSVATYAGGYGYTF
DNA: TGTGCCAGCAGCGTAGCTACATATGCAGGGGGCTATGGCTACACCTTC
V: TRBV9
J: TRBJ1-2
D: TRBD1
size: NA

CDR3: CASTSREGNEQFF
DNA: TGTGCCAGTACCTCTCGGGAGGGCAATGAGCAGTTCTTC
V: TRBV19
J: TRBJ2-1
D: TRBD2
size: NA

CDR3: CASSLLTGLDTEAFF
DNA: TGTGCCAGCAGCTTATTGACAGGGCTGGACACTGAAGCTTTCTTT
V: TRBV7-9
J: TRBJ1-1
D: TRBD1
size: NA

CDR3: CASSIPGGAVNEQFF
DNA: TGTGCCAGTAGTATCCCAGGGGGCGCAGTCAATGAGCAGTTCTTC
V: TRBV19
J: TRBJ2-1
D: TRBD1
size: once

CDR3: CASSPSSDEQFF
DNA: TGTGCCAGCAGCCCTTCCAGCGATGAGCAGTTCTTC
V: TRBV4-2
J: TRBJ2-1
D: NA
size: NA

CDR3: CASSFEETQYF
DNA: TGTGCCAGCAGTTTTGAGGAGACCCAGTACTTC
V: TRBV12-3/TRBV12-4
J: TRBJ2-5
D: NA
size: NA

CDR3: CASSFYGRASYNEQFF
DNA: TGCGCCAGCAGCTTCTACGGGAGGGCCTCCTACAATGAGCAGTTCTTC
V: TRBV5-1
J: TRBJ2-1
D: TRBD2
size: NA

CDR3: CASSIDQGWAEAFF
DNA: TGTGCCAGTAGTATAGATCAGGGTTGGGCTGAAGCTTTCTTT
V: TRBV19
J: TRBJ1-1
D: NA
size: NA

CDR3: CASSPGTQAYEQYF
DNA: TGTGCCAGCAGTCCCGGGACTCAGGCCTACGAGCAGTACTTC
V: TRBV6-2/TRBV6-3
J: TRBJ2-7
D: NA
size: NA

CDR3: CAWGTSGGSKNIQYF
DNA: TGTGCCTGGGGGACTAGCGGGGGCTCCAAAAACATTCAGTACTTC
V: TRBV30
J: TRBJ2-4
D: TRBD2
size: NA

CDR3: CASSISGGTGELFF
DNA: TGTGCCAGTAGTATTAGCGGGGGGACTGGGGAGCTGTTTTTT
V: TRBV19
J: TRBJ2-2
D: TRBD2
size: few

CDR3: CASSLGGARAEQYF
DNA: TGTGCCAGTAGTCTCGGGGGGGCCAGGGCCGAGCAGTACTTC
V: TRBV19
J: TRBJ2-7
D: TRBD2
size: once

CDR3: CASSTSQRGSPLHF
DNA: TGTGCCAGCAGCACGTCCCAGCGCGGTTCACCCCTCCACTTT
V: TRBV9
J: TRBJ1-6
D: NA
size: NA